Listed below are T cell receptor beta chains from one sample, sequenced in a study of Ad26.COV2.S vaccination and SARS-CoV-2 variants. Assay used: immunoSEQ multiplex PCR; TCRdb lists only in-frame clones, some missing. The table lists fewer than 150,000 clones, 70% to 90% of them singletons. The source was peripheral blood, collected after recovery from COVID-19. The source is a human donor who had recovered from COVID-19. The conserved cysteine and the conserved F or W are not part of the CDR3 here.

v_call	j_call	cdr3_aa
TRBV29-1	TRBJ1-3	SVGDGYSGNTIY
TRBV28	TRBJ1-6	ASSLQGGENSPLH
TRBV6-6	TRBJ2-7	ASSPGLDSYEQY
TRBV14	TRBJ2-2	ASSQDRAANTGELF
TRBV29-1	TRBJ1-1	SVEDRREAF
TRBV4-3	TRBJ2-7	ASSQDFEGQGLGSPYEQY
TRBV7-2	TRBJ2-7	ASSLSTKGSEQY
TRBV6-4	TRBJ2-3	ASSRLGAADTQY
TRBV9	TRBJ2-2	ASSAGLAGDTGELF
TRBV5-5	TRBJ1-1	ASSFSGTEAF
TRBV7-6	TRBJ2-7	ASSFRESSYEQY
TRBV28	TRBJ2-7	ASVPGVSSYEQY
TRBV5-1	TRBJ2-1	ASSPGSTSYNEQF
TRBV7-9	TRBJ1-1	ASSLGWVEAF
TRBV18	TRBJ1-2	ASSPLQGGDNYGYT
TRBV5-6	TRBJ1-2	ASSRDGYGYT
TRBV2	TRBJ1-5	ASMGSNQPQH
TRBV28	TRBJ1-6	ASRLTGAPSPLH
TRBV9	TRBJ1-2	ASSVTGRYGYT
TRBV7-9	TRBJ2-5	ASSLDNQEETQY
TRBV19	TRBJ1-4	ASTRMGAATNEKLF
TRBV11-2	TRBJ2-6	ASSFMTGANVLT
TRBV19	TRBJ1-2	ASSRWDSYGYT
TRBV10-1	TRBJ2-3	ASSGGSYPDTQY
TRBV12-3/TRBV12-4	TRBJ2-1	ASRGLYVEQF
TRBV29-1	TRBJ1-6	SVEEQGEVNSPLH
TRBV3-1/TRBV3-2	TRBJ1-2	ASSPGTAAYGYT
TRBV6-2/TRBV6-3	TRBJ1-1	ASSTPRGNTEAF
TRBV15	TRBJ1-6	ATSRAGWSENSPLH
TRBV19	TRBJ1-4	ASKGTEKLF
TRBV14	TRBJ2-7	ASSQGSSGLSQSYEQY
TRBV2	TRBJ1-1	ASNGVGSPENTEAF
TRBV6-5	TRBJ2-7	ASRQGITSYEQY
TRBV27	TRBJ1-2	ASSFQTRGLGYT
TRBV28	TRBJ1-2	ASTLDRDRDYGYT
TRBV3-1/TRBV3-2	TRBJ2-3	ASSRGQGRTDTQY
TRBV5-4	TRBJ2-7	ASSSLPAGGNYEQY
TRBV6-5	TRBJ1-2	ASSSPGDGYT
TRBV7-9	TRBJ2-3	ASSSPERGGPDTQY
TRBV5-1	TRBJ1-2	ASSTGQGVGYT
TRBV5-5	TRBJ2-5	ASNRIKAGQETQY